This paragraph reports one T cell receptor beta chain. The target antigen is unknown. The sample is drawn from a study of cytomegalovirus exposure and HLA in healthy donors. Findings and limits, study-wide: It is likely that the observed cluster of highly shared sequence variants was a sequencing artifact. Immune exposure data for these donors was limited to CMV serostatus. Common viral pathogens (according to a later analysis) appeared linked to several of the most significant clusters. The authors enumerated some 160 TCR beta chains as linked to cytomegalovirus.

The PCR ran on 60 Vbeta and 13 Jbeta primers. The table came from immunoSEQ multiplex PCR; TCRdb's copy has only in-frame clones and leaves some out. The table lists some 140,000 clones, roughly 74% of them singletons. V was clipped by 3 bases and J by 0 bases; unmatched bases: 4. Per germline, CDR1 KGHSH and CDR2 LQKENI. The CDR3 covers 17 residues. Sequencing was carried out using PBMCs. The TCR sequence derives from a man younger than 35 in good health and CMV-seronegative. V is TRBV18 and J is TRBJ2-6; 8 bases map to TRBD1. CDR3 region: CASSPFDRGSGANVLTF. The CDR3, as DNA: TGTGCCAGCTCACCCTTCGACAGGGGCTCTGGGGCCAACGTCCTGACTTTC.